These T cell receptor beta chains were read from a single sample in a study of a mutant IDH1 vaccine in newly diagnosed glioma. The data were produced by immunoSEQ multiplex PCR, yet TCRdb's version contains in-frame clones alone and is incomplete. In the table there are about 31,000 clones, roughly 80% of which are singletons. Their antigen targets remain unknown. The sequencing here drew on PBMCs, taken from a glioma patient whose treatment included an IDH1 peptide vaccine. These TCRs come from a man aged 25 to 45 with glioma. Each CDR3 is given with its conserved first and last residue. D genes are given only for firm matches. Not every row has a clone size; where given, it reads once, few, many or a size class.

clone_size | d_call | j_call | v_call | cdr3_nt | cdr3_aa
once | . | TRBJ1-1 | TRBV25-1 | TGTGCCAGCAGTGAGTCCCCCGACGGGAACACTGAAGCTTTCTTT | CASSESPDGNTEAFF
. | . | TRBJ2-1 | TRBV30 | TGTGCCTGGAGTCTCGACTCTCACTCCTACAATGAGCAGTTCTTC | CAWSLDSHSYNEQFF
. | . | TRBJ2-7 | TRBV5-1 | TGCGCCAGCAGCTTGGTCCCGGGTTCCTACGAGCAGTACTTC | CASSLVPGSYEQYF
. | TRBD1 | TRBJ1-5 | TRBV5-1 | TGCGCCAGCAGCTTGTCGCCGGGACAGGGCTATCAGCCCCAGCATTTT | CASSLSPGQGYQPQHF
. | . | TRBJ2-1 | TRBV4-1 | TGCGCCAGCAGCCAACGGGACTCCCCTCCCCCGGCCTACAATGAGCAGTTCTTC | CASSQRDSPPPAYNEQFF
few | . | TRBJ2-2 | TRBV5-4 | TGTGCCAGCAGCTTGGGTCCGGGAAGGAGCACCGGGGAGCTGTTTTTT | CASSLGPGRSTGELFF
. | . | TRBJ2-1 | TRBV4-1 | TGCGCCAGCAGCCAAGATCCCTCCGGGGAGCAGTTCTTC | CASSQDPSGEQFF
. | TRBD1 | TRBJ1-4 | TRBV4-2 | TGTGCCAGCAGCCAACTAAGACAGGGGTCTAATGAAAAACTGTTTTTT | CASSQLRQGSNEKLFF
. | TRBD1 | TRBJ2-7 | TRBV4-3 | TGCGCCAGCAGCCAGGTTAACCGGGACAGGACTACCTACGAGCAGTACTTC | CASSQVNRDRTTYEQYF
. | TRBD2 | TRBJ2-7 | TRBV10-3 | TGTGCCATCAGTGAGTCTCGGACTAGCGGGACCTACGAGCAGTACTTC | CAISESRTSGTYEQYF
once | . | TRBJ2-2 | TRBV11-2 | TGTGCCAGCCCCAGTGCAGGAATGAACACCGGGGAGCTGTTTTTT | CASPSAGMNTGELFF
. | TRBD1 | TRBJ2-3 | TRBV25-1 | TGTGCCAGCAGTCCGACCCCGGGACAGGGAGGGACAGATACGCAGTATTTT | CASSPTPGQGGTDTQYF